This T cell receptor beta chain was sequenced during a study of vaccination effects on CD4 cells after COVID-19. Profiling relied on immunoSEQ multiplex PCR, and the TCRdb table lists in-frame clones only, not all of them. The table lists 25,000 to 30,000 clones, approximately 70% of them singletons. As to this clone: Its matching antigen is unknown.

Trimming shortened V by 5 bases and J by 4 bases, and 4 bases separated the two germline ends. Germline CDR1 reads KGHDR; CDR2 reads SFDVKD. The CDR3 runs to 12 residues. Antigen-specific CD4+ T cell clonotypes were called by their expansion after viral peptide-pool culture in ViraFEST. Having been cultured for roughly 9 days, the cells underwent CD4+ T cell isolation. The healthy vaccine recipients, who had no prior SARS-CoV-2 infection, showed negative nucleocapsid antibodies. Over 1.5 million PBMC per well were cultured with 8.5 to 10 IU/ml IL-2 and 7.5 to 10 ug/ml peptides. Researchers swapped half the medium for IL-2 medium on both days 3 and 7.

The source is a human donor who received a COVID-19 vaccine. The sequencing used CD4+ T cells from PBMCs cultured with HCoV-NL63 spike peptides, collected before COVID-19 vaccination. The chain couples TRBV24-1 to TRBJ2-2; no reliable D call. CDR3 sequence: CATSGGTGELFF. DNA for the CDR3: TGTGCCACCAGTGGGGGCACCGGGGAGCTGTTTTTT.